The T cell receptor beta chain described here comes from a study of blood T cells in healthy people across ages. General study results and limits: Long-lived and aged donors differed, with more naive CD4+ cells and higher diversity in the long-lived.

Sample-barcoded 5' priming and a J-beta primer mix drove a second PCR of roughly 6 to 12 cycles. Each CDR3 protein gets one entry after TCRdb re-called the 5' RACE reads with MiXCR. The sample comprises around 1,000,000 distinct CDR3 sequences, 35% to 40% of which are singletons, and around 13% rests with the top ten. Concerning this clonotype itself: What it binds is not known.

This CDR3 has 17 amino acids. Germline V gene sequence: CDR1 LGHDT, CDR2 YNNKEL (reference sequence). V lost 4 bases, J lost 2 bases, and 19 bases lay in between. Sequenced sample: blood. This sequence was found in a young man in good health. This chain connects TRBV3-1 to TRBJ2-3; D is possibly TRBD2 (6 bases). In DNA form, the CDR3 reads TGTGCCAGCAGCCCACATTGGGGGGATTTTAACACAGATACGCAGTATTTT. This codes for CASSPHWGDFNTDTQYF.